Following are 24 T cell receptor beta chains from one sample sequenced in a study of T cell responses to AZD1222 COVID-19 vaccine. The table came from immunoSEQ multiplex PCR; TCRdb's copy has only in-frame clones and leaves some out. Of 150,000 or so clones listed, 80% to 85% are singletons. The sequenced sample was peripheral blood, obtained on day 0 of MenACWY control vaccination. The receptors originated from an adult in good health.

The chain couples TRBV9 to TRBJ1-1; D is uncertain. The CDR3 consists of 14 residues. V lost 1 base, J lost 0 bases, and 7 bases lay in between. Germline V gene sequence: CDR1 SGDLS, CDR2 YYNGEE. CDR3 DNA: TGTGCCAGCAGCGTACATGGGGTGAACACTGAAGCTTTCTTT. It is translated as CASSVHGVNTEAFF.

This clone was observed a single time. CDR3 loop: CASSDGTGGSPLHF. The CDR3 nucleotides are TGTGCCAGCAGTGACGGTACAGGGGGTTCACCCCTCCACTTT. The rearrangement uses TRBV6-4 and TRBJ1-6; TRBD1 matches 8 bases. CDR1 and CDR2 from the germline V gene are MRHNA and SNTAGT. CDR3 length: 14 amino acids. Trimming at V came to 2 bases and at J to 9 bases, leaving 3 bases not matched to a gene.

In nucleotides, the CDR3 is TGTGCCAGCACATCCGGAGGCACAGGGGGCACAGATACGCAGTATTTT. Amino acid sequence: CASTSGGTGGTDTQYF. This chain connects TRBV28 to TRBJ2-3; 7 bases fit TRBD1. Germline CDR1 MDHEN, CDR2 SYDVKM. With V trimmed by 7 bases and J by 1 base, 11 bases remained unmatched. This CDR3 spans 16 amino acids.

This chain links TRBV7-3 with TRBJ2-2, with D tentatively TRBD2 (5 bases). Per the germline V gene, CDR1 is SGHTA and CDR2 is FQGTGA. This CDR3 is 14 amino acids long. Trimming left V 0 bases short and J 7 bases short, with 9 bases between. The CDR3 is CASSLTSVGGELFF. Written as DNA, the CDR3 is TGTGCCAGCAGCTTAACTAGCGTTGGCGGGGAGCTGTTTTTT.

This clone was seen once. V is TRBV5-6 and J is TRBJ2-7; D may match TRBD1 or TRBD2 (5 bases each). CDR1 SGHDT and CDR2 YYEEEE come from the germline V gene. Trimming left V 5 bases short and J 12 bases short, with 18 bases between. CDR3 length: 12 amino acids. CDR3: CASRSSPGPSYV. CDR3 nucleotides: TGTGCCAGCAGATCCTCCCCGGGACCTTCGTACGTC.

This rearrangement joins TRBV18 to TRBJ2-1; 7 bases are a match to TRBD1. The CDR3 consists of 15 residues. Germline CDR1 KGHSH, CDR2 LQKENI. J was trimmed by 6 bases and V by 2 bases; bases with no gene match: 7. CDR3 bases: TGTGCCAGCTCACCAAACACAGGGGCTGGCAATGAGCAGTTCTTC. The encoded protein is CASSPNTGAGNEQFF.

The gene calls are TRBV6-2 or TRBV6-3 and TRBJ2-3; 7 bases align to TRBD2. Germline V gene sequence: CDR1 MNHEY, CDR2 SVGEGT. The CDR3 spans 14 residues. Losses at the gene ends were 4 bases for V and 4 bases for J; bases not matched to a gene: 5. The CDR3, as DNA: TGTGCCAGCAGTTCCTGGACTAGATCAGATACGCAGTATTTT. This encodes CASSSWTRSDTQYF.

The V gene is TRBV7-9, the J gene TRBJ2-1, with 8 bases that match TRBD1. The CDR3 length is 14 residues. Germline-derived CDR1 and CDR2 are SEHNR and FQNEAQ (reference sequence). Trimming took 6 bases from V and 5 from J; bases not matched to a gene: 6. CDR3 bases: TGTGCCAGCAGTCCGGGACAGGCTCACAATGAGCAGTTCTTC. Translating it yields CASSPGQAHNEQFF.

The V call is TRBV12-1, the J call TRBJ1-1. TRBV12-1 constitutes a pseudogene. This CDR3 spans 14 amino acids. The chain's CDR3 is CASSPCHMVGQAFF. CDR3 in DNA: TGTGCCAGCAGCCCCTGCCACATGGTCGGCCAAGCTTTCTTT.

This clone showed up just a few times. The chain joins TRBV7-9 to TRBJ1-2; no firm D call. V was cut by 5 bases and J by 8 bases, with 12 bases left in between. The CDR3 runs to 12 residues. The germline V gene encodes CDR1 SEHNR and CDR2 FQNEAQ (reference sequence). The CDR3 coding sequence is TGTGCCAGCAGCGCCGGAGGGATGGGCTACACCTTC. As protein: CASSAGGMGYTF. Full variable domain (outside the CDR3, taken from reference TRBV7-9 and TRBJ1-2): DTGVSQNPRHKITKRGQNVTFRCDPISEHNRLYWYRQTLGQGPEFLTYFQNEAQLEKSRLLSDRFSAERPKGSFSTLEIQRTEQGDSAMYLCASSAGGMGYTFGSGTRLTVV.

This sequence joins TRBV7-9 and TRBJ2-1; either TRBD1 or TRBD2 may fit D (6 bases each). Deletions cut 2 bases from V and 3 bases from J, with 11 bases between. The CDR3 runs to 15 residues. Germline assignment: CDR1 SEHNR and CDR2 FQNEAQ (reference sequence). The CDR3, as DNA: TGTGCCAGCAGCTTAACCAGGGGACTCTACAATGAGCAGTTCTTC. It is translated as CASSLTRGLYNEQFF.

The rearrangement joins TRBV24-1 to TRBJ1-1; no firm D call. CDR3 size: 12 residues. Germline lookup yields CDR1 KGHDR and CDR2 SFDVKD. V dropped 8 bases and J dropped 5 bases, with 11 bases sitting between them. DNA of the CDR3: TGTGCCACCACGAGAGAGAGTACTGAAGCTTTCTTT. Encoded protein: CATTRESTEAFF.

Remarks on this clone: Other nucleotide sequences from this sample produce the same CDR3. J is TRBJ1-2 and V is TRBV4-1; 8 positions agree with TRBD1. V dropped 0 bases and J dropped 4; count of bases not matched to a gene: 4. From germline, CDR1 is MGHRA and CDR2 YSYEKL. This CDR3 region has 15 residues. The CDR3 DNA sequence: TGCGCCAGCAGCCAAGATCGGCAGGGGGCCTATGGCTACACCTTC. As protein: CASSQDRQGAYGYTF.

This sequence joins TRBV5-4 and TRBJ2-5; 7 positions match TRBD2. Germline-derived CDR1 and CDR2 are SGHNT and YYREEE (reference sequence). CDR3 length: 14 amino acids. V shed 0 bases and J 5 bases; nucleotides not matched to a gene: 4. For the CDR3, the DNA is TGTGCCAGCAGCTTGGATGCGGGGGACGAGACCCAGTACTTC. Its protein is CASSLDAGDETQYF.

The chain combines TRBV7-9 with TRBJ2-7, with 12 bases aligning to TRBD1. The CDR3 length is 14 residues. The V gene end was trimmed by 2 bases and the J gene end by 6 bases; junction bases not matched to a gene: 2. The germline V gene has CDR1 SEHNR and CDR2 FQNEAQ (reference sequence). CDR3 nucleotides: TGTGCCAGCAGCTTAAGGGACAGGGGGCCCGAGCAGTACTTC. Amino acid sequence: CASSLRDRGPEQYF.

A single count supports this clone. The CDR3 sequence is CASSLGRSDGYTF. CDR3 nucleotides: TGTGCCAGCAGCTTGGGGAGGTCGGATGGCTACACCTTC. The genes are TRBV5-6 and TRBJ1-2; D remains unclear. This CDR3 comprises 13 residues. The V gene lost 0 bases and the J gene lost 6 bases, with 9 bases spanning the gap. Germline CDR1 and CDR2: SGHDT and YYEEEE.

This clone has just a few counts. The V call is TRBV6-1, the J call TRBJ1-5, with D possibly TRBD1 on 5 matching bases. Between the trimmed V and J ends, which lost 3 bases and 6 bases, there was a span of 12 bases. The CDR3 extends over 14 amino acids. CDR1 and CDR2 from the germline V gene are MNHNS and SASEGT. The CDR3 DNA is TGTGCCAGCAGTGATTCCGGGGGGAGTCAGCCCCAGCATTTT. This sequence encodes CASSDSGGSQPQHF.

The chain is built from TRBV28 and TRBJ1-3, with a tentative D call TRBD1 (5 bases). Trimming removed 6 bases at V and 0 bases at J, with 15 bases between. The CDR3 runs to 16 residues. Germline V CDR1 and CDR2: MDHEN, SYDVKM. The CDR3 reads CASSLFAGSSGNTIYF. For the CDR3, the DNA is TGTGCCAGCAGCCTATTTGCAGGGAGCTCTGGAAACACCATATATTTT.

V usage is TRBV11-2 and J usage is TRBJ2-1, with D possibly matching TRBD1 (5 bases). The CDR3 loop spans 13 amino acids. V lost 7 bases, J lost 16 bases, and 23 bases lay in between. CDR1 and CDR2 from the germline V gene are SGHAT and FQNNGV. CDR3 loop: CASTRQGVHPQFF. The CDR3 DNA reads TGTGCCAGCACCCGACAAGGGGTGCATCCCCAATTCTTC.

This chain uses TRBV13 with TRBJ2-1; no clear D gene. V was clipped by 1 base and J by 6 bases, with 4 bases between them. This CDR3 comprises 12 residues. Germline CDR1 is PRHDT and CDR2 is FYEKMQ (reference sequence). The CDR3 loop reads CASSLDRNEQFF. CDR3 coding DNA: TGTGCCAGCAGCTTAGATCGCAATGAGCAGTTCTTC.

J is TRBJ1-2 and V is TRBV12-3 or TRBV12-4; D is uncertain. Trimming removed 6 bases at V and 0 bases at J, with 8 bases between. CDR3 length: 13 amino acids. The CDR3 DNA reads TGTGCCAGCAGACTTATGGCTAACTATGGCTACACCTTC. The encoded protein is CASRLMANYGYTF.

V gene TRBV7-8 combines with J gene TRBJ2-4, with a weak D call TRBD1 (5 bases). Germline CDR1 SGHVS, CDR2 FQNEAQ. Trimming removed 5 bases at V and 2 bases at J, with 13 bases between. The CDR3 runs to 15 residues. The CDR3 region has the DNA TGTGCCAGCAGCCCACACCAGGGTACCAAAAACATTCAGTACTTC. Translation: CASSPHQGTKNIQYF.

This clone was seen just once. The chain links TRBV14 to TRBJ1-4, with D possibly TRBD1 on 6 matching bases. The CDR3 is 17 residues long. Germline loops: CDR1 SGHDN, CDR2 FVKESK. V lost 4 bases, J lost 0 bases, and 15 bases lay in between. The CDR3 bases are TGTGCCAGCAGCCTAACAGGGTTGAGGGCAACTAATGAAAAACTGTTTTTT. The encoded protein is CASSLTGLRATNEKLFF.

The V gene is TRBV2, the J gene TRBJ1-1, with TRBD1 as a possible D gene (6 bases). Trimming removed 6 bases from V and 7 bases from J, with 18 bases in between. Germline CDR1 SNHLY, CDR2 FYNNEI. The CDR3 is 14 residues long. The CDR3 reads CASRGIPEGVEAFF. The CDR3 nucleotides are TGTGCCAGCAGGGGGATCCCGGAGGGGGTTGAAGCTTTCTTT.